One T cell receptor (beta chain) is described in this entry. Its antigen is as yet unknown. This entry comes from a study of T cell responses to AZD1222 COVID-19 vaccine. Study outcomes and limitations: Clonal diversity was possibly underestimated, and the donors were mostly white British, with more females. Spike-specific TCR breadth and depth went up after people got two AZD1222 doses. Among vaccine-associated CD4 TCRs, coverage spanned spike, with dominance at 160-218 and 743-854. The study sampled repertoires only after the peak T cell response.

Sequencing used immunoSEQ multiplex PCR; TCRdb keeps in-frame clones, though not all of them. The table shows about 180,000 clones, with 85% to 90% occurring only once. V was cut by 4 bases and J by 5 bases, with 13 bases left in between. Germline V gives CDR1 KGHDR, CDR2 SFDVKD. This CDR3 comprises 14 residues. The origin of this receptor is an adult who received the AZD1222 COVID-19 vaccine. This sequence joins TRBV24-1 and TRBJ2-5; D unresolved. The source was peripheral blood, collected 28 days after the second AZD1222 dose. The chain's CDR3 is CATSDSGWTETQYF. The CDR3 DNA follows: TGTGCCACCAGTGACTCAGGCTGGACGGAGACCCAGTACTTC.